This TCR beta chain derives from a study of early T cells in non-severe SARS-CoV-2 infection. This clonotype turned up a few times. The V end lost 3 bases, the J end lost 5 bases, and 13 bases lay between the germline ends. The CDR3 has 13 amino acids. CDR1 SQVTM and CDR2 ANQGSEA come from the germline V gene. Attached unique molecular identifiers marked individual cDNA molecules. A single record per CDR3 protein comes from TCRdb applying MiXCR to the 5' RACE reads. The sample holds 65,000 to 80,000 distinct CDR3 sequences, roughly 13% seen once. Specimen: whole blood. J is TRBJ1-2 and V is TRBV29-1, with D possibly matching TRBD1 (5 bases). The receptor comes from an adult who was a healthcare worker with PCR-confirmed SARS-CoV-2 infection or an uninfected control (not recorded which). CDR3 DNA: TGCAGCGTTGATGAGGGGTTTCGATATGGCTACACCTTC. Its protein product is CSVDEGFRYGYTF.